This T cell receptor beta chain was sequenced in a study of cytomegalovirus exposure and HLA in healthy donors. As regards this clone: Its antigen is unidentified.

Study outcomes and limitations: In an earlier analysis, productive rearrangement rates for most beta V segments clustered near 90% or 30%.

The PCR contained 60 Vbeta and 13 Jbeta primers. Authors' data handling: Roughly 11 million shared chains were among some 80 million unique TCR beta chains counted in a later analysis. Sequencing used immunoSEQ multiplex PCR; TCRdb keeps in-frame clones, though not all of them. D and trimming were read from the DNA, whereas the V and J calls and clone size are those reported in that table. This table has around 140,000 clones, around 73% appearing once. Germline lookup yields CDR1 SGHTA and CDR2 FQGNSA. Trimming removed 0 bases from V and 4 bases from J, with 7 bases in between. The CDR3 runs to 13 residues.

V is TRBV7-2 and J is TRBJ2-7; no definite D call. The receptor was derived from a female donor in good health and CMV-seronegative. The source material was PBMCs. CDR3 loop: CASSLAPVYEQYF. DNA of the CDR3: TGTGCCAGCAGCTTAGCCCCCGTTTACGAGCAGTACTTC.